The rows below give T cell receptor beta chains drawn from one sample of a study of OX40 agonist ivuxolimab in advanced cancers. The data were produced by immunoSEQ multiplex PCR, yet TCRdb's version contains in-frame clones alone and is incomplete. The sample records 75,000 to 90,000 clones, about 94% being singletons. Sequences were derived from CD4+ or CD8+ T cells sorted from blood, sampled in a trial of the OX40 agonist ivuxolimab. The source is an adult with an advanced solid tumor such as melanoma, head and neck, liver or kidney cancer. Both conserved end residues are part of each CDR3.

j_call cdr3_length v_call cdr3_aa
TRBJ2-1 16 TRBV10-3 CAISESGAPGRDEQFF
TRBJ1-4 14 TRBV7-2 CASSLGPRREKLFF
TRBJ2-3 15 TRBV2 CASSVRGASTDTQYF
TRBJ2-7 13 TRBV7-2 CASSPSTNPEQYF
TRBJ2-3 15 TRBV27 CASSLIAGAADTQYF
TRBJ2-3 15 TRBV5-4 CASSSGTHRTDTQYF
TRBJ2-3 15 TRBV5-1 CASSLDGQSTDTQYF
TRBJ2-7 13 TRBV30 CAWSDRGGYEQYF
TRBJ2-7 12 TRBV30 CAWSVGSYEQYF
TRBJ2-3 14 TRBV18 CASSPRTGEDTQYF
TRBJ2-5 17 TRBV11-2 CASSLDISSGTQETQYF
TRBJ2-7 14 TRBV19 CASSINSGSYEQYF
TRBJ1-1 13 TRBV28 CASSDPANTEAFF